This entry lists 20 T cell receptor beta chains sequenced from one sample in a study of CD8+ T cells in alopecia areata. The authors extracted RNA and reverse transcribed it into cDNA as the sequencing template. The assay was immunoSEQ multiplex PCR, and TCRdb's table has in-frame clones only and misses some. The table includes roughly 220,000 clones, approximately 65% detected once. Sample treatment: oral pan-JAK inhibitor, 5-10 mg twice daily. This sample comprised CD4+ T cells sorted from blood, obtained at approximately week 45, from a patient treated with tofacitinib. The receptors come from a human donor with alopecia areata.

The V call is TRBV4-3, the J call TRBJ1-5, with 10 nucleotides matching TRBD1. The CDR3 runs to 16 residues. Germline V lookup: CDR1 LGHNA, CDR2 YSLEER. With V trimmed by 3 bases and J by 7 bases, 9 bases remained unmatched. Here the CDR3 reads CASSHTWDRGYQPQHF. The CDR3 nucleotides are TGCGCCAGCAGCCACACATGGGACAGGGGATACCAGCCCCAGCATTTT.

There are a few counts of this clone. The chain employs TRBV7-9 and TRBJ2-7; perhaps TRBD2 as D (5 bases). CDR3 length: 14 amino acids. Between the trimmed V and J ends, which lost 5 bases and 2 bases, there was a span of 13 bases. The V gene's germline CDR1 is SEHNR and CDR2 FQNEAQ (reference sequence). This chain's CDR3 is CASSPTGIPYEQYF. CDR3 in DNA: TGTGCCAGCAGCCCGACGGGAATCCCCTACGAGCAGTACTTC.

The table lists this clone with a few counts. The J gene is TRBJ2-1, the V gene TRBV11-2, with 11 bases fitting TRBD2. The V and J ends lost 1 base and 7 bases, in that order; junction bases with no gene match: 9. The CDR3 totals 17 residues. The germline gives CDR1 SGHAT, CDR2 FQNNGV. DNA of the CDR3: TGTGCCAGCAGCTTAGCTTTAGCTAGCGGGGGGTATAATGAGCAGTTCTTC. It is translated as CASSLALASGGYNEQFF.

This chain connects TRBV19 to TRBJ2-1; 12 bases map to TRBD2. Germline CDR1 reads LNHDA; CDR2 reads SQIVND (reference sequence). The CDR3 covers 20 residues. The V gene end was trimmed by 1 base and the J gene end by 4 bases; junction bases not matched to a gene: 14. CDR3 sequence: CASSIGGSLAGGRGYNEQFF. Written as DNA, the CDR3 is TGTGCCAGTAGTATAGGAGGGTCACTAGCGGGGGGCCGGGGTTACAATGAGCAGTTCTTC.

This chain uses TRBV5-1 with TRBJ2-5, with a possible D match to TRBD2 (6 bases). Trimming pared 6 bases from V and 4 bases from J, leaving 10 bases between. CDR1 and CDR2 from the germline V gene are SGHRS and YFSETQ. The CDR3 runs to 12 residues. The CDR3 nucleotides are TGCGCCAGCACGGGGGAACGAGAGACCCAGTACTTC. Protein product: CASTGERETQYF. Complete variable domain (other parts from reference TRBV5-1 and TRBJ2-5): KAGVTQTPRYLIKTRGQQVTLSCSPISGHRSVSWYQQTPGQGLQFLFEYFSETQRNKGNFPGRFSGRQFSNSRSEMNVSTLELGDSALYLCASTGERETQYFGPGTRLLVL.

This clone was seen more than once but under ten times. The rearrangement links TRBV6-1 to TRBJ1-6; possible D gene TRBD1, 5 bases. This CDR3 contains 14 residues. Germline loops: CDR1 MNHNS, CDR2 SASEGT. V lost 6 bases and J 4 bases, leaving 10 bases between the germline ends. The CDR3 sequence: CASSSGPYNSPLHF. DNA for the CDR3: TGTGCCAGCAGCTCGGGACCGTATAATTCACCCCTCCACTTT.

Turning to this clone: One end of the junction is discordant with germline, which a read error may explain. The J gene is TRBJ2-7, the V gene TRBV23-1; TRBD1 matches 7 bases. TRBV23-1 is an ORF, and what it does is uncertain. The CDR3 spans 12 residues. CDR3 region: CASSHSRQGSDW. The CDR3 DNA sequence: TGCGCCAGCAGTCATTCCCGACAGGGTTCGGACTGG.

The chain joins TRBV9 to TRBJ2-3; D unresolved. CDR3 length equals 13 residues. Germline assignment: CDR1 SGDLS and CDR2 YYNGEE. V was trimmed by 3 bases and J by 2 bases, leaving 7 bases between them. In nucleotides, the CDR3 is TGTGCCAGCAGCGGGTCACACACAGATACGCAGTATTTT. Residues: CASSGSHTDTQYF.

This chain uses TRBV19 with TRBJ2-7, with D maybe TRBD1 (6 bases). The V end was cut by 5 bases, the J end by 0 bases, with 14 bases between. The germline gives CDR1 LNHDA, CDR2 SQIVND (reference sequence). The CDR3 is 15 amino acids. The CDR3 spells CASSGFRGVSYEQYF. The CDR3 DNA follows: TGTGCCAGTAGTGGCTTCAGGGGCGTCTCCTACGAGCAGTACTTC.

The chain links TRBV29-1 to TRBJ1-2; possibly TRBD1 for D (6 bases). The CDR3 has 15 residues. Germline assignment: CDR1 SQVTM and CDR2 ANQGSEA. Between the trimmed V and J ends, which lost 1 base and 8 bases, there was a span of 20 bases. CDR3 nucleotides: TGCAGCGTTGAAGGACGCGACAGGTCTGGTGGCGGCTACACCTTC. It codes for CSVEGRDRSGGGYTF.

The chain uses TRBV29-1 and TRBJ2-5, with D possibly being TRBD1 or TRBD2 (5 bases each). Germline CDR1 reads SQVTM; CDR2 reads ANQGSEA. V gave up 1 base and J gave up 5 bases, with 11 bases separating them. The CDR3 runs to 13 residues. The CDR3 here is CSVEGEGLETQYF. The DNA for the CDR3 is TGCAGCGTTGAAGGAGAGGGGTTGGAGACCCAGTACTTC.

The V and J genes are TRBV19 and TRBJ2-2; 7 bases are a match to TRBD2. V was pared by 10 bases and J by 0 bases, with 8 bases of the junction left unmatched. The CDR3 has 15 residues. Germline CDR1 LNHDA, CDR2 SQIVND (reference sequence). CDR3 nucleotides: TGTGCCACCTCACAACTAGCGTCGAACACCGGGGAGCTGTTTTTT. As protein: CATSQLASNTGELFF.

This rearrangement joins TRBV2 to TRBJ1-5; D may be TRBD1 (6 bases). Germline V CDR1 and CDR2: SNHLY, FYNNEI. The CDR3 length is 14 residues. Trimming stripped 6 bases from V and 6 bases from J, with 15 bases between. CDR3 region: CASRPTGSSQPQHF. The CDR3 bases are TGTGCCAGCAGACCAACAGGGTCCAGTCAGCCCCAGCATTTT.

The chain couples TRBV29-1 to TRBJ2-4, with D hard to call. CDR1 and CDR2 from the germline V gene are SQVTM and ANQGSEA. The CDR3 contains 9 residues. V was cut by 5 bases and J by 9 bases, with 5 bases left in between. The CDR3 DNA follows: TGCAGCGTTAATGCCATTCAGTACTTC. Protein sequence: CSVNAIQYF. The entire variable domain, with the rest obtained from reference TRBV29-1 and TRBJ2-4, is as follows: SAVISQKPSRDICQRGTSLTIQCQVDSQVTMMFWYRQQPGQSLTLIATANQGSEATYESGFVIDKFPISRPNLTFSTLTVSNMSPEDSSIYLCSVNAIQYFGAGTRLSVL.

V usage is TRBV5-4 and J usage is TRBJ2-4, with D unresolved. The germline gives CDR1 SGHNT, CDR2 YYREEE (reference sequence). The CDR3 contains 14 residues. V shed 1 base and J shed 7 bases, with 12 bases lying between them. Here the CDR3 DNA reads TGTGCCAGCAGCTTGAGACAAGCAATTAACATTCAGTACTTC. It yields the protein CASSLRQAINIQYF.

The chain employs TRBV19 and TRBJ2-1, with 9 bases identical to TRBD2. Trimming removed 1 base from V and 10 bases from J; junction bases left unmatched: 2. Germline loops: CDR1 LNHDA, CDR2 SQIVND (reference sequence). CDR3 length: 13 amino acids. This CDR3 is CASSIGTSGEQFF. The CDR3 DNA is TGTGCCAGTAGTATAGGTACTAGCGGGGAGCAGTTCTTC. The entire variable domain, with the rest obtained from reference TRBV19 and TRBJ2-1, is as follows: DGGITQSPKYLFRKEGQNVTLSCEQNLNHDAMYWYRQDPGQGLRLIYYSQIVNDFQKGDIAEGYSVSREKKESFPLTVTSAQKNPTAFYLCASSIGTSGEQFFGPGTRLTVL.

This chain connects TRBV13 to TRBJ1-5; the D gene is possibly TRBD1 (6 bases). This CDR3 is 17 amino acids long. Germline assignment: CDR1 PRHDT and CDR2 FYEKMQ (reference sequence). The ends were cut back, 5 bases at V and 7 bases at J, with 24 bases in the middle. CDR3 coding DNA: TGTGCCAGCAGCGCCCGTGGTTTGGGGGGCCCAATCCAGCCCCAGCATTTT. Its translation: CASSARGLGGPIQPQHF. The complete variable domain, with remaining parts taken from reference TRBV13 and TRBJ1-5, reads AAGVIQSPRHLIKEKRETATLKCYPIPRHDTVYWYQQGPGQDPQFLISFYEKMQSDKGSIPDRFSAQQFSDYHSELNMSSLELGDSALYFCASSARGLGGPIQPQHFGDGTRLSIL.

V gene TRBV5-4 combines with J gene TRBJ1-4; D might be TRBD1 (5 bases). The germline CDR1 and CDR2 sequences are SGHNT and YYREEE (reference sequence). CDR3 length: 14 amino acids. The V and J ends lost 0 bases and 8 bases respectively, with 11 bases between them. The CDR3, as DNA: TGTGCCAGCAGCTTGGCAGGGATTGGAGAAAAACTGTTTTTT. This codes for CASSLAGIGEKLFF.

The chain uses TRBV30 and TRBJ2-1; TRBD1 or TRBD2 may be the D gene (6 bases each). The CDR3 has 13 residues. V was pared by 0 bases and J by 10 bases, with 13 bases between. The V gene's germline CDR1 is GTSNPN and CDR2 SVGIG (reference sequence). CDR3 DNA sequence: TGTGCCTGGAGTGTTCCCCGGGGGCGGGAGCAGTTCTTC. Amino acids: CAWSVPRGREQFF.

The table lists this clone with a count of one. The rearrangement links TRBV4-3 to TRBJ2-3; TRBD2 aligns across 8 bases. V was clipped by 5 bases and J by 4 bases; unmatched bases: 8. This CDR3 has 15 residues. Germline CDR1 LGHNA, CDR2 YSLEER. CDR3 loop: CASSTGGGQADTQYF. The CDR3 region has the DNA TGCGCCAGCAGCACTGGCGGGGGGCAGGCAGATACGCAGTATTTT.